Each of the 9 T cell receptor beta chains below was sequenced from the same sample in a study of T cell changes during pregnancy in multiple sclerosis. Using immunoSEQ multiplex PCR, the repertoire was profiled, and TCRdb retains in-frame clones only, with some absent. The table lists 65,000 to 75,000 clones, 85% to 95% of them singletons. The material sequenced was CD8+ T cells from peripheral blood mononuclear cells, taken in the third trimester of pregnancy. The receptors were gathered from a female donor in good health, enrolled as a control in a pregnancy study.

The count of this clone is one. This chain connects TRBV9 to TRBJ2-3; TRBD2 agrees at 13 bases. The CDR3 has 16 amino acids. The V gene end was trimmed by 4 bases and the J gene end by 1 base; junction bases not matched to a gene: 3. The germline gives CDR1 SGDLS, CDR2 YYNGEE. CDR3 sequence (DNA): TGTGCCAGCAGCTCAGGGACTAGCGGGGGCACAGATACGCAGTATTTT. Translated, it gives CASSSGTSGGTDTQYF.

The chain has TRBV27 and TRBJ1-1; 9 bases are shared with TRBD1. J was trimmed by 5 bases and V by 4 bases; bases with no gene match: 8. Germline V gene sequence: CDR1 MNHEY, CDR2 SMNVEV (reference sequence). This CDR3 region has 15 residues. The CDR3 region is CASSSLTGGWTEAFF. CDR3 in DNA: TGTGCCAGCAGTTCCCTGACAGGGGGTTGGACTGAAGCTTTCTTT.

The CDR3 is CASSLSVLGGSNYGYTF. For the CDR3, the DNA is TGTGCCAGCAGTTTATCGGTCTTGGGGGGATCTAACTATGGCTACACCTTC. The V gene is TRBV27, the J gene TRBJ1-2; D is perhaps TRBD1 (5 bases). Germline lookup yields CDR1 MNHEY and CDR2 SMNVEV (reference sequence). The CDR3 consists of 17 residues. With 0 bases removed from V and 0 bases from J, the gap between germline ends came to 14 bases.

This rearrangement joins TRBV7-9 to TRBJ1-1, with a possible D match to TRBD1 (6 bases). V was cut by 4 bases and J by 8 bases, with 23 bases left in between. CDR1 and CDR2 (germline): SEHNR, FQNEAQ (reference sequence). The CDR3 covers 16 residues. In nucleotides, the CDR3 is TGTGCCAGCAGCTCCAGGGGTAGCAAGGGAAAGTTAGAAGCTTTCTTT. This sequence encodes CASSSRGSKGKLEAFF.

This clone was counted a few times. The chain carries TRBV11-2 and TRBJ2-1, with 9 bases identical to TRBD2. The CDR3 loop spans 16 amino acids. CDR1 is SGHAT and CDR2 is FQNNGV in the germline V gene. Trimming cost V 5 bases and J 3 bases; bases outside gene matches: 8. DNA for the CDR3: TGTGCCAGCAGCGGAGGCACTAGCGGGTACTACAATGAGCAGTTCTTC. Amino acid sequence: CASSGGTSGYYNEQFF.

V and J are TRBV27 and TRBJ2-1; D might be TRBD2 (6 bases). Germline CDR1 is MNHEY and CDR2 is SMNVEV (reference sequence). V was cut by 2 bases and J by 10 bases, with 12 bases left in between. The CDR3 has 13 residues. In nucleotides, the CDR3 is TGTGCCAGCAGTTTACTTAATCGGGGGGAGCAGTTCTTC. It is translated as CASSLLNRGEQFF.

V and J are TRBV6-8 and TRBJ2-2, with TRBD2 matching over 8 bases. CDR1 and CDR2 from the germline V gene are MNHGY and SAAAGT. The V and J ends lost 7 bases and 2 bases, in that order; junction bases with no gene match: 12. The CDR3 contains 17 residues. The CDR3 loop reads CASIRGGGSANTGELFF. The CDR3 DNA follows: TGTGCCAGCATTCGGGGCGGGGGGTCCGCCAACACCGGGGAGCTGTTTTTT.

This clone appeared once. The V call is TRBV12-5, the J call TRBJ2-2; perhaps TRBD2 as D (5 bases). The CDR3 covers 16 residues. Trimming took 0 bases from V and 4 from J, leaving 12 bases between them. Germline V lookup: CDR1 LGHNT, CDR2 FRNRAP. The CDR3 loop is CASGLVLGSATGELFF. Here the CDR3 DNA reads TGTGCTAGTGGTTTGGTACTTGGTAGCGCCACCGGGGAGCTGTTTTTT.

J is TRBJ2-3 and V is TRBV9; D may be TRBD2 (7 bases). The germline V gene encodes CDR1 SGDLS and CDR2 YYNGEE. The V gene lost 0 bases and the J gene lost 5 bases, with 10 bases spanning the gap. CDR3 length equals 14 residues. CDR3 region: CASSVEGGEDTQYF. CDR3 coding DNA: TGTGCCAGCAGCGTAGAAGGGGGGGAAGATACGCAGTATTTT.